This T cell receptor (beta chain) was profiled in a study of identical twins. Study outcomes and limitations: Memory repertoires showed no such pattern, whereas abundant cord blood beta clonotypes carried fewer insertions. Conclusions rested on cross-sectional statistics rather than following the same donors.

After removal of 0 bases from V and 3 bases from J, the junction contained 4 bases not matched to a gene. The germline gives CDR1 SGHRS, CDR2 YFSETQ. The CDR3 runs to 16 residues. Through template switching, a universal primer site was introduced, and the cDNA contained unique molecular identifiers. MiXCR, applied by TCRdb to the 5' RACE reads, yields one record per CDR3 protein. Among approximately 350,000 distinct CDR3 sequences listed, roughly an eighth were seen once. This clonotype was seen more than once but under ten times. The antigen is unknown. These records were also assigned to another study, of yellow fever vaccine responses in identical twins.

The sequence was collected from a woman aged 18 to 35 in good health. The sample comprised CD8+ T cells sorted from blood. The chain couples TRBV5-1 to TRBJ2-1, with 9 bases aligning to TRBD1. Here the CDR3 DNA reads TGCGCCAGCAGCTTGGGACAGGGGGTAAGCTACAATGAGCAGTTCTTC. Its translation is CASSLGQGVSYNEQFF.